The 21 T cell receptor beta chains below come from one sample, sequenced in a study of STAT3 mutations in large granular lymphocyte leukemia. The data were produced by immunoSEQ multiplex PCR, yet TCRdb's version contains in-frame clones alone and is incomplete. The data show 9,500 to 15,000 clones, 75% to 80% seen once. General study points: Every T-LGLL patient had at least one immunodominant TCRbeta clonotype.

These receptors have no identified antigens. The sequenced sample was peripheral blood mononuclear cells. The source is a man aged 55-75 years with T-cell large granular lymphocyte leukemia. Some clones in this sample may be carry-over from other donors' samples.

This chain connects TRBV29-1 to TRBJ1-2; possible D gene TRBD1, 5 bases. Germline CDR1 and CDR2: SQVTM and ANQGSEA. The CDR3 is made up of 12 amino acids. V was clipped by 4 bases and J by 4 bases, with 10 bases between them. CDR3 in amino acids: CSVVGQSYGYTF. The DNA of the CDR3 is TGCAGCGTTGTGGGGCAGAGCTATGGCTACACCTTC.

The J gene is TRBJ2-7, the V gene TRBV23-1; weak D call: TRBD2 (6 bases). TRBV23-1 qualifies as an ORF whose function is uncertain. With 9 bases removed from V and 5 bases from J, the gap between germline ends came to 8 bases. The CDR3 runs to 10 residues. The CDR3 is CARWEDEQYF. DNA for the CDR3: TGCGCCAGGTGGGAGGACGAGCAGTACTTC.

CDR3 region: CASSSPSRAVGRDTQYF. The CDR3 DNA follows: TGTGCCAGCAGTTCCCCCTCAAGAGCGGTGGGCCGGGATACGCAGTATTTT. V usage is TRBV27 and J usage is TRBJ2-3, with D possibly matching TRBD2 (5 bases). This CDR3 is 17 amino acids long. The ends were cut back, 4 bases at V and 6 bases at J, with 23 bases in the middle. Per germline, CDR1 MNHEY and CDR2 SMNVEV (reference sequence).

The chain employs TRBV27 and TRBJ2-7, with 7 bases that match TRBD1. Germline lookup yields CDR1 MNHEY and CDR2 SMNVEV (reference sequence). Trimming cost V 5 bases and J 4 bases; bases outside gene matches: 14. The CDR3 contains 16 residues. The CDR3 reads CASSPIPTGALYEQYF. The CDR3, as DNA: TGTGCCAGCAGTCCAATTCCTACAGGGGCCCTTTACGAGCAGTACTTC.

This chain links TRBV18 with TRBJ2-1, with 7 nucleotides matching TRBD2. From germline, CDR1 is KGHSH and CDR2 LQKENI. The CDR3 is 15 amino acids. The J segment lost 2 bases and the V segment lost 4 bases, leaving 5 bases of the junction unmatched. The CDR3 reads CASSLLADTYNEQFF. CDR3 coding DNA: TGTGCCAGCTCACTCCTAGCGGACACCTACAATGAGCAGTTCTTC.

V usage is TRBV29-1 and J usage is TRBJ2-3; D is perhaps TRBD1 (6 bases). The CDR3 totals 14 residues. The germline gives CDR1 SQVTM, CDR2 ANQGSEA. Trimming shortened V by 3 bases and J by 2 bases, and 12 bases separated the two germline ends. Here the CDR3 reads CSVEGAVLTDTQYF. The DNA of the CDR3 is TGCAGCGTTGAGGGGGCAGTACTCACAGATACGCAGTATTTT.

The chain recombines TRBV19 with TRBJ2-1; 10 bases align to TRBD2. Trimming at V came to 4 bases and at J to 5 bases, leaving 5 bases not matched to a gene. The CDR3 spans 15 residues. Looked up from germline, CDR1 is LNHDA and CDR2 is SQIVND (reference sequence). The CDR3 nucleotides read TGTGCCAGTAGTACCTCTAGCGGGAGTAACAATGAGCAGTTCTTC. This translates into CASSTSSGSNNEQFF. Supplemented by reference TRBV19 and TRBJ2-1, the full variable domain reads DGGITQSPKYLFRKEGQNVTLSCEQNLNHDAMYWYRQDPGQGLRLIYYSQIVNDFQKGDIAEGYSVSREKKESFPLTVTSAQKNPTAFYLCASSTSSGSNNEQFFGPGTRLTVL.

V is TRBV29-1 and J is TRBJ1-1; D gene unclear. The germline gives CDR1 SQVTM, CDR2 ANQGSEA. This CDR3 region has 13 residues. Trimming pared 3 bases from V and 1 base from J, leaving 9 bases between. The CDR3, as DNA: TGCAGCGTTGAGGCACAGAGGAACACTGAAGCTTTCTTT. Encoded protein: CSVEAQRNTEAFF.

The DNA of the CDR3 is TGTGCCAGCAGTCCATTAGCGGGAGCGGCCTACGAGCAGTACTTC. The encoded protein is CASSPLAGAAYEQYF. J is TRBJ2-7 and V is TRBV6-6, with TRBD2 matching 9 bases. CDR1 and CDR2 (germline): MNHNY, SVGAGI (reference sequence). Losses at the gene ends were 5 bases for V and 2 bases for J; bases not matched to a gene: 7. CDR3 length equals 15 residues.

There are a few counts of this clone. The rearrangement uses TRBV7-3 and TRBJ2-3; D is undetermined. The V gene's germline CDR1 is SGHTA and CDR2 FQGTGA. V lost 2 bases to trimming and J lost 4 bases, with 13 bases between them. This CDR3 region has 15 residues. For the CDR3, the DNA is TGTGCCAGCAGCTTAGACCCCTTGGGCGCAGATACGCAGTATTTT. It encodes CASSLDPLGADTQYF.

The chain carries TRBV25-1 and TRBJ2-1; the D is unclear. Deletions cut 0 bases from V and 8 bases from J, with 17 bases between. The germline V gene has CDR1 MGHDK and CDR2 SYGVNS. The CDR3 spans 16 residues. CDR3 DNA: TGTGCCAGCAGTGAATATCCGGGCGAAGGTCACGATGAGCAGTTCTTC. Residues: CASSEYPGEGHDEQFF.

This chain connects TRBV27 to TRBJ2-7; no definite D call. This CDR3 is 14 amino acids long. Germline V gives CDR1 MNHEY, CDR2 SMNVEV (reference sequence). The ends were cut back, 3 bases at V and 1 base at J, with 10 bases in the middle. The CDR3 bases are TGTGCCAGCAGTTTCCAGCGACTGTCCTACGAGCAGTACTTC. Protein: CASSFQRLSYEQYF.

The V and J genes are TRBV25-1 and TRBJ1-2; a possible D gene is TRBD1 (5 bases). Per the germline V gene, CDR1 is MGHDK and CDR2 is SYGVNS. Trimming shortened V by 6 bases and J by 8 bases, and 16 bases separated the two germline ends. CDR3 length: 13 amino acids. The CDR3 region is CASSFGDEGGYTF. DNA for the CDR3: TGTGCCAGCAGCTTTGGGGACGAGGGCGGCTACACCTTC.

This clone was observed a few times. The chain joins TRBV6-5 to TRBJ2-5; D is ambiguous. This CDR3 is 11 amino acids long. The ends were cut back, 2 bases at V and 5 bases at J, with 3 bases in the middle. CDR1 MNHEY and CDR2 SVGAGI come from the germline V gene. CDR3 region: CASSYLETQYF. The CDR3 coding sequence is TGTGCCAGCAGTTACCTGGAGACCCAGTACTTC.

This rearrangement joins TRBV7-9 to TRBJ1-1; D is ambiguous. The CDR3 consists of 15 residues. The V and J ends lost 5 bases and 0 bases respectively, with 13 bases between them. Germline CDR1 is SEHNR and CDR2 is FQNEAQ (reference sequence). The CDR3 DNA reads TGTGCCAGCAGCACTGACAACTTCATGAACACTGAAGCTTTCTTT. Translated: CASSTDNFMNTEAFF.

Sample share makes this clone medium-sized. The V call is TRBV10-3, the J call TRBJ1-5; D is unclear. The V end lost 2 bases, the J end lost 4 bases, and 3 bases lay between the germline ends. The germline V gene has CDR1 ENHRY and CDR2 SYGVKD. This CDR3 contains 12 residues. CDR3 nucleotides: TGTGCCATCAGTGAGCATAATCAGCCCCAGCATTTT. Translated: CAISEHNQPQHF.

J is TRBJ2-5 and V is TRBV7-2; TRBD2 might be the D (6 bases). The CDR3 contains 14 residues. With 3 bases removed from V and 4 bases from J, the gap between germline ends came to 12 bases. Germline CDR1 SGHTA, CDR2 FQGNSA. CDR3 bases: TGTGCCAGCAGCTTCGGTCTGGGAGGAGAGACCCAGTACTTC. Its translation is CASSFGLGGETQYF. Together with reference TRBV7-2 and TRBJ2-5, the CDR3 gives the full variable domain: GAGVSQSPSNKVTEKGKDVELRCDPISGHTALYWYRQSLGQGLEFLIYFQGNSAPDKSGLPSDRFSAERTGGSVSTLTIQRTQQEDSAVYLCASSFGLGGETQYFGPGTRLLVL.

The J gene is TRBJ1-3, the V gene TRBV28; 7 bases are shared with TRBD1. Germline loops: CDR1 MDHEN, CDR2 SYDVKM. Germline trimming cut 6 bases from V and 4 bases from J; bases unmatched to any gene: 6. The CDR3 has 14 amino acids. The CDR3 DNA follows: TGTGCCAGCAGACCTACAGGGGTGGGAAACACCATATATTTT. Its protein is CASRPTGVGNTIYF.

CDR3 nucleotide sequence: TGCGCCAGCAGCCCCAGACTAGCGGGAGCGTACGAGCAGTACTTC. Its protein product is CASSPRLAGAYEQYF. V gene TRBV5-1 combines with J gene TRBJ2-7; TRBD2 agrees at 12 bases. V shed 4 bases and J 4 bases; nucleotides not matched to a gene: 6. In germline, CDR1 is SGHRS, CDR2 YFSETQ. The CDR3 consists of 15 residues.

The gene calls are TRBV27 and TRBJ1-5; weak D call: TRBD1 (5 bases). The CDR3 spans 15 residues. Germline CDR1 MNHEY, CDR2 SMNVEV (reference sequence). The V gene lost 2 bases and the J gene lost 7 bases, with 15 bases spanning the gap. Here the CDR3 reads CASSLAAQGMQPQHF. The CDR3 region has the DNA TGTGCCAGCAGTTTAGCGGCGCAGGGTATGCAGCCCCAGCATTTT.

The chain uses TRBV5-1 and TRBJ2-5, with 7 bases fitting TRBD1. The CDR3 is made up of 14 amino acids. V was pared by 4 bases and J by 2 bases, with 5 bases of the junction left unmatched. CDR1 SGHRS and CDR2 YFSETQ come from the germline V gene. The CDR3 reads CASSLQGRQETQYF. CDR3 nucleotide sequence: TGCGCCAGCAGCCTACAGGGGAGACAAGAGACCCAGTACTTC.